This TCR beta chain was observed in a study of CD8+CD57+ T cells in acquired aplastic anemia. In the study overall: The sorted CD4+ and CD8+ cells yielded an average approximately 3.2 ug of DNA.

All patients picked for sequencing had shown, by flow cytometry, an expansion of CD8+CD57+ cells. None of the patients had been given any therapy when their blood was sampled. Whole-study findings and limits: CD8+ Simpson's diversity showed no significant patient-control difference. Patients had around 30 CD8+ CDR3 sequences in common with controls (the shared set).

This CDR3 is built from 14 residues. The J segment lost 5 bases and the V segment lost 2 bases, leaving 4 bases of the junction unmatched. Germline values: CDR1 WSHSY, CDR2 SAAADI. Genomic DNA served as template for TCR beta VDJ and CDR3 profiling. Each CDR3 protein is one row after TCRdb ran MiXCR on the reads. The profile shows some 170,000 distinct CDR3 sequences, roughly 65% of them singletons. Regarding this clonotype: Its antigen is unidentified.

This receptor was obtained from a human donor with aplastic anemia. The V and J genes are TRBV10-2 and TRBJ1-1; 8 nucleotides match TRBD1. Material: sorted CD4+, CD8+, or CD8+CD57+ T cells (not recorded which) from PBMCs. Here the CDR3 reads CASSEAGGETEAFF. The CDR3, as DNA: TGCGCCAGCAGTGAGGCAGGGGGCGAGACTGAAGCTTTCTTT.